Each of the 17 T cell receptor beta chains below was sequenced from the same sample in a study of T cells in Graves' hyperthyroidism and ophthalmopathy. Amplified TCR beta CDR3 regions derived from RNA transcripts. Using the HTBI primer set, a first-round RT-PCR was run on the TCR CDR3. TCRdb itself ran the multiplex PCR reads through MiXCR, one entry per CDR3 protein. The table records some 360,000 distinct CDR3 sequences, less than 20% of them present only once. Sequencing input: blood. These receptors came from a woman aged 40 to 49 with Graves' ophthalmopathy.

For this clonotype: Being one base from a much bigger clone, this may be a read error. This sequence joins TRBV20-1 and TRBJ1-1; 8 nucleotides agree with TRBD1. CDR1 and CDR2 from the germline V gene are DFQATT and SNEGSKA (reference sequence). CDR3 size: 11 residues. Here the CDR3 reads CILDREYEAFF. Here the CDR3 DNA reads TGCATCCTGGACAGGGAATATGAAGCTTTCTTT.

At least ten counts were recorded for this clonotype. The rearrangement joins TRBV30 to TRBJ2-5; TRBD2 agrees at 9 bases. Germline V CDR1 and CDR2: GTSNPN, SVGIG (reference sequence). V lost 2 bases to trimming and J lost 5 bases; unmatched junction nucleotides: 9. The CDR3 is made up of 15 amino acids. The CDR3, as DNA: TGTGCCTGGAGTTCCCTAGCGGGGAGTGCCGAGACCCAGTACTTC. It is translated as CAWSSLAGSAETQYF. The full variable domain, its missing parts supplied by reference TRBV30 and TRBJ2-5, is SQTIHQWPATLVQPVGSPLSLECTVEGTSNPNLYWYRQAAGRGLQLLFYSVGIGQISSEVPQNLSASRPQDRQFILSSKKLLLSDSGFYLCAWSSLAGSAETQYFGPGTRLLVL.

This clonotype appeared many times. A much bigger clone sits one base away, suggesting this may be a read error. This chain joins TRBV10-2 and TRBJ2-7, with 8 bases fitting TRBD2. The CDR3 spans 16 residues. The V gene's germline CDR1 is WSHSY and CDR2 SAAADI. This CDR3 reads CAGSDPTSGPSPEQYF. In DNA form, the CDR3 reads TGCGCCGGCAGTGATCCTACTAGCGGCCCTAGCCCCGAGCAGTACTTC.

This clonotype was seen at least ten times. The rearrangement joins TRBV6-1 to TRBJ1-5; 8 bases match TRBD1. The germline V gene encodes CDR1 MNHNS and CDR2 SASEGT. This CDR3 has 14 residues. The V and J ends lost 4 bases and 4 bases, in that order; junction bases with no gene match: 3. The CDR3 nucleotides are TGTGCCAGCAGTGCAGGACAGGGTAATCAGCCCCAGCATTTT. It codes for CASSAGQGNQPQHF.

This clonotype has ten or more counts. The CDR3 DNA is TGTGCCAGCAGCCAAGACAATGGGGGAATCTACGAGCAGTACTTC. Amino acid sequence: CASSQDNGGIYEQYF. The gene calls are TRBV4-2 and TRBJ2-7, with D possibly being TRBD1 or TRBD2 (5 bases each). The CDR3 covers 15 residues. Between the trimmed V and J ends, which lost 0 bases and 3 bases, there was a span of 12 bases. Germline V lookup: CDR1 LGHNA, CDR2 YNFKEQ.

This clonotype was recorded a few times. This rearrangement joins TRBV7-2 to TRBJ2-5, with 13 bases lining up with TRBD2. Per the germline V gene, CDR1 is SGHTA and CDR2 is FQGNSA. J lost 7 bases, V lost 5 bases, and 10 bases had no gene match. The CDR3 is made up of 16 amino acids. The CDR3 nucleotides read TGTGCCAGCAGCCCTGCCAGTGGACTAGCGGGAGTGACCCAGTACTTC. It translates to CASSPASGLAGVTQYF.

The chain carries TRBV27 and TRBJ1-6; the D is unclear. V lost 6 bases and J lost 9, with 12 bases in between. Germline-derived CDR1 and CDR2 are MNHEY and SMNVEV (reference sequence). This CDR3 comprises 13 residues. The CDR3 DNA sequence: TGTGCCAGCAGGGACGGTTTTGGTTCACCCCTCCACTTT. It codes for CASRDGFGSPLHF.

This clonotype has a count of ten or more. The rearrangement joins TRBV20-1 to TRBJ2-5; D gene unclear. Germline V CDR1 and CDR2: DFQATT, SNEGSKA (reference sequence). Trimming removed 5 bases from V and 1 base from J, with 14 bases in between. The CDR3 runs to 14 residues. This chain's CDR3 is CSADLHSVQETQYF. CDR3 DNA: TGCAGTGCTGATCTTCACAGCGTCCAAGAGACCCAGTACTTC.

This clonotype was counted ten times or more. The chain combines TRBV28 with TRBJ2-2, with D perhaps matching TRBD1 (5 bases). Deletions cut 7 bases from V and 2 bases from J, with 11 bases between. CDR1 MDHEN and CDR2 SYDVKM come from the germline V gene. The CDR3 is 14 residues long. CDR3 sequence: CASNIQENTGELFF. DNA of the CDR3: TGTGCCAGCAATATACAGGAAAACACCGGGGAGCTGTTTTTT.

This clonotype was picked up many times. The chain joins TRBV5-1 to TRBJ2-2, with D unclear. This CDR3 is built from 12 residues. Trimming shortened V by 5 bases and J by 4 bases, and 6 bases separated the two germline ends. The germline gives CDR1 SGHRS, CDR2 YFSETQ. CDR3 residues: CASREGTGELFF. Here the CDR3 DNA reads TGCGCCAGCAGAGAAGGCACCGGGGAGCTGTTTTTT.

This clonotype has ten or more counts. This chain links TRBV29-1 with TRBJ2-5; D may match TRBD1 or TRBD2 (5 bases each). CDR1 and CDR2 from the germline V gene are SQVTM and ANQGSEA. Trimming stripped 2 bases from V and 6 bases from J, with 13 bases between. The CDR3 extends over 13 amino acids. The CDR3 nucleotides are TGCAGCGTTGAATTAGGGCCGGGGCAGACCCAGTACTTC. Residues: CSVELGPGQTQYF.

The gene calls are TRBV6-1 and TRBJ1-1; TRBD1 is a possible D gene (5 bases). There are 11 residues in the CDR3. Trimming stripped 6 bases from V and 8 bases from J, with 10 bases between. Germline V gene lookup returns CDR1 MNHNS and CDR2 SASEGT. The CDR3 loop is CASSNGQEAFF. CDR3 nucleotides: TGTGCCAGCAGCAACGGACAAGAAGCTTTCTTT.

This clonotype was recorded at least ten times. This chain joins TRBV10-3 and TRBJ1-5, with D perhaps TRBD1 (5 bases). The CDR3 sequence is 14 residues long. V was clipped by 2 bases and J by 0 bases, with 5 bases between them. Germline CDR1 is ENHRY and CDR2 is SYGVKD. The CDR3 region is CAISEDSSNQPQHF. The CDR3 DNA reads as TGTGCCATCAGTGAGGACAGTAGCAATCAGCCCCAGCATTTT.

This clonotype was detected ten times or more. The chain links TRBV28 to TRBJ1-2, with 8 bases identical to TRBD1. This CDR3 spans 16 amino acids. Unmatched junction bases numbered 17, after V lost 6 bases and J lost 8 bases. Germline-derived CDR1 and CDR2 are MDHEN and SYDVKM. The CDR3 nucleotides are TGTGCCAGCAGGGGATCCGGGACAGGCCTTTGGGACGGCTACACCTTC. Amino acids: CASRGSGTGLWDGYTF.

The table lists this clonotype with many counts. The V gene is TRBV20-1, the J gene TRBJ1-2, with a tentative D call TRBD1 (6 bases). This CDR3 has 11 residues. Trimming left V 8 bases short and J 4 bases short, with 11 bases between. Germline V gene data show CDR1 as DFQATT and CDR2 as SNEGSKA (reference sequence). In DNA form, the CDR3 reads TGCAGTATAGGGGGTGCCTATGGCTACACCTTC. It encodes CSIGGAYGYTF.

This clonotype was seen repeatedly, ten times or more. The CDR3 sequence: CASRDATGRQGQPQHF. The CDR3 nucleotides read TGTGCCAGCAGGGACGCGACAGGGCGACAAGGTCAGCCCCAGCATTTT. The chain carries TRBV6-2 or TRBV6-3 and TRBJ1-5, with 7 bases that match TRBD1. J lost 6 bases, V lost 6 bases, and 14 bases had no gene match. Germline V lookup: CDR1 MNHEY, CDR2 SVGEGT. CDR3 length: 16 residues.

In this sample, this clonotype turned up many times. The genes are TRBV7-3 and TRBJ2-5, with D maybe TRBD2 (6 bases). In germline, CDR1 is SGHTA, CDR2 FQGTGA. This CDR3 has 15 residues. Trimming removed 2 bases at V and 0 bases at J, with 10 bases between. The CDR3, as DNA: TGTGCCAGCAGCTTAGTAGCGGCTAACCAAGAGACCCAGTACTTC. This encodes CASSLVAANQETQYF.